The clone carrying this TCR beta chain was seen ten or more times. Its cognate antigen is unknown. The data are from a study of T-cell reconstitution after alpha-beta-depleted transplantation in children. Study-wide points: Expanded graft clones, several hundred of them, were reportedly the source of alpha-beta T cells about two months after transplant. From surviving recipient T cells and thymic progenitors came the high day-60 TCRbeta diversity observed in some patients. T-cell numbers and diversity one year post-transplant derived largely from freshly generated T cells.

Unique molecular identifiers were built into the TCRbeta library. MiXCR, run by TCRdb on the PCR reads, gives a single entry per CDR3 protein. The sample lists about 200,000 distinct CDR3 sequences; approximately 6.3% were seen once. V was cut by 1 base and J by 1 base, with 6 bases left in between. The CDR3 has 14 residues. CDR1 is LGHDT and CDR2 is YNNKEL in the germline V gene (reference sequence). The sample consisted of PBMCs, taken before TCRalphabeta/CD19-depleted stem cell transplant. The receptor's source is a boy aged 2 to 10 with acute lymphoblastic leukemia, due to receive a stem cell transplant. This sequence joins TRBV3-1 and TRBJ2-3; possibly TRBD2 for D (5 bases). The CDR3 region has the DNA TGTGCCAGCAGCCAAGGAGCGGGCACAGATACGCAGTATTTT. It translates to CASSQGAGTDTQYF.